Listed here are 29 T cell receptor beta chains from one sample, sequenced in a study of T cells after yellow fever vaccination. TCRdb passed the 5' RACE reads through MiXCR, listing each CDR3 protein once. The sample lists over 250,000 distinct CDR3 sequences; about 5.2% were seen once. The sample here was CD4+ T cells sorted from PBMCs, taken on the day of the yellow fever booster vaccination. The receptors come from a man younger than 35 who received the YFV17D yellow fever vaccine.

This chain links TRBV14 with TRBJ1-1; a possible D gene is TRBD1 (6 bases). The V gene lost 0 bases and the J gene lost 3 bases, with 23 bases spanning the gap. The CDR3 is 19 residues long. CDR1 is SGHDN, CDR2 FVKESK, per germline. The CDR3 DNA follows: TGTGCCAGCAGCCAAGAACCCGGATGGGGGGGCCGGGCGGACACTGAAGCTTTCTTT. Protein sequence: CASSQEPGWGGRADTEAFF.

In its sample, this clonotype was seen many times. The CDR3 reads CASSGLASSYNEQFF. The CDR3 DNA reads TGCGCCAGCAGCGGACTAGCGAGCTCCTACAATGAGCAGTTCTTC. V is TRBV5-1 and J is TRBJ2-1; 9 bases fit TRBD2. CDR3 length: 15 amino acids. V was pared by 4 bases and J by 0 bases, with 2 bases of the junction left unmatched. Per germline, CDR1 SGHRS and CDR2 YFSETQ.

This clonotype was counted only a few times. The rearrangement uses TRBV4-2 and TRBJ2-3; 7 bases are a match to TRBD2. The germline V gene has CDR1 LGHNA and CDR2 YNFKEQ. The CDR3 runs to 14 residues. J was trimmed by 2 bases and V by 4 bases; bases with no gene match: 3. CDR3 bases: TGTGCCAGCAGCCGAGGGACTATCACAGATACGCAGTATTTT. Translating it yields CASSRGTITDTQYF.

The chain combines TRBV10-3 with TRBJ1-1; D gene unclear. This CDR3 has 13 amino acids. Germline V gene data show CDR1 as ENHRY and CDR2 as SYGVKD. Between the trimmed V and J ends, which lost 8 bases and 0 bases, there was a span of 10 bases. CDR3 sequence (DNA): TGTGCCATCTTTCTGGGGATGAACACTGAAGCTTTCTTT. This sequence encodes CAIFLGMNTEAFF.

This clonotype was detected many times. The chain links TRBV20-1 to TRBJ2-4; D might be TRBD1 (6 bases). Deletions cut 3 bases from V and 2 bases from J, with 17 bases between. Germline assignment: CDR1 DFQATT and CDR2 SNEGSKA (reference sequence). This CDR3 has 16 residues. The CDR3 DNA reads as TGCAGTGCTAGCGCGATAACCACAGGGCCCAAAAACATTCAGTACTTC. Translating gives CSASAITTGPKNIQYF.

This clonotype was observed a handful of times. This rearrangement joins TRBV5-4 to TRBJ2-5; 11 nucleotides match TRBD2. This CDR3 spans 16 amino acids. Trimming took 3 bases from V and 1 from J; bases not matched to a gene: 5. CDR1 is SGHNT, CDR2 YYREEE, per germline (reference sequence). In DNA form, the CDR3 reads TGTGCCAGCAGCTCCCAACTAGCGGGGGTCCAAGAGACCCAGTACTTC. Its protein is CASSSQLAGVQETQYF.

This clonotype turned up a few times. This chain connects TRBV9 to TRBJ1-3; D possibly corresponds to TRBD1 (6 bases). There are 16 residues in the CDR3. Germline loops: CDR1 SGDLS, CDR2 YYNGEE. V was cut by 0 bases and J by 0 bases, with 10 bases left in between. This CDR3 reads CASSVVDRLSGNTIYF. CDR3 coding DNA: TGTGCCAGCAGCGTAGTTGACAGGCTCTCTGGAAACACCATATATTTT.

This clonotype was seen repeatedly, ten times or more. This chain connects TRBV29-1 to TRBJ2-7; D unclear. The V gene's germline CDR1 is SQVTM and CDR2 ANQGSEA. This CDR3 has 13 residues. V lost 4 bases to trimming and J lost 9 bases, with 19 bases between them. Written as DNA, the CDR3 is TGCAGCGTTGTGGCATCCATTCCGGGCAGGCAGTACTTC. Translating gives CSVVASIPGRQYF.

There are many counts of this clonotype. The chain carries TRBV11-2 and TRBJ1-3, with 8 bases lining up with TRBD1. Per germline, CDR1 SGHAT and CDR2 FQNNGV. CDR3 size: 13 residues. J was trimmed by 7 bases and V by 4 bases; bases with no gene match: 3. DNA for the CDR3: TGTGCCAGCAGCTCGACAGGGGACAACACCATATATTTT. Translated: CASSSTGDNTIYF.

This clonotype has more than one count but fewer than ten. The chain uses TRBV19 and TRBJ2-2; weak D call: TRBD2 (5 bases). The CDR3 has 14 residues. Trimming stripped 1 base from V and 8 bases from J, with 11 bases between. The germline V gene has CDR1 LNHDA and CDR2 SQIVND (reference sequence). The CDR3, as DNA: TGTGCCAGTAGTATAGGTTCGGGATTTGGGGAGCTGTTTTTT. Its translation is CASSIGSGFGELFF. Using reference TRBV19 and TRBJ2-2 for the parts outside the CDR3, the full variable domain is DGGITQSPKYLFRKEGQNVTLSCEQNLNHDAMYWYRQDPGQGLRLIYYSQIVNDFQKGDIAEGYSVSREKKESFPLTVTSAQKNPTAFYLCASSIGSGFGELFFGEGSRLTVL.

The DNA of the CDR3 is TGTGCCAGCAGCGCAGGACTAGCGGGGGGGTACCTTCAAGAGACCCAGTACTTC. Translating it yields CASSAGLAGGYLQETQYF. The V gene is TRBV5-4, the J gene TRBJ2-5; TRBD2 matches 15 bases. The CDR3 covers 18 residues. CDR1 and CDR2 from the germline V gene are SGHNT and YYREEE (reference sequence). V trimming: 4 bases; J trimming: 2 bases; junction bases outside the gene matches: 9.

This clonotype was counted ten times or more. The rearrangement joins TRBV5-1 to TRBJ2-3; 7 positions agree with TRBD1. The length of the CDR3 is 15 residues. Per germline, CDR1 SGHRS and CDR2 YFSETQ. J lost 1 base, V lost 4 bases, and 6 bases had no gene match. CDR3 nucleotides: TGCGCCAGCAGCCTCTGGGACAGTCGCACAGATACGCAGTATTTT. This gives the protein CASSLWDSRTDTQYF.

V usage is TRBV19 and J usage is TRBJ2-2; no firm D call. The germline V gene encodes CDR1 LNHDA and CDR2 SQIVND (reference sequence). There are 15 residues in the CDR3. V lost 1 base to trimming and J lost 0 bases, with 6 bases between them. The CDR3 DNA follows: TGTGCCAGTAGTATAGGGCAGGCGAACACCGGGGAGCTGTTTTTT. This sequence encodes CASSIGQANTGELFF. Variable domain in full (rest from reference TRBV19 and TRBJ2-2): DGGITQSPKYLFRKEGQNVTLSCEQNLNHDAMYWYRQDPGQGLRLIYYSQIVNDFQKGDIAEGYSVSREKKESFPLTVTSAQKNPTAFYLCASSIGQANTGELFFGEGSRLTVL.

This clonotype was detected many times. V usage is TRBV20-1 and J usage is TRBJ1-1; tentative D call: TRBD1 (5 bases). V was trimmed by 3 bases and J by 2 bases, leaving 13 bases between them. The germline gives CDR1 DFQATT, CDR2 SNEGSKA (reference sequence). This CDR3 is built from 14 residues. CDR3 sequence: CSARAPGRNTEAFF. CDR3 coding DNA: TGCAGTGCTAGGGCTCCAGGGCGAAACACTGAAGCTTTCTTT.

The chain carries TRBV6-8 and TRBJ2-7; D not certain. This CDR3 is 15 amino acids long. V was trimmed by 11 bases and J by 5 bases, leaving 25 bases between them. CDR1 is MNHGY, CDR2 SAAAGT, per germline. CDR3 protein: CACSPPGDLRNEQYF. Written as DNA, the CDR3 is TGTGCCTGCTCACCCCCAGGAGATCTAAGGAACGAGCAGTACTTC.

This clonotype was detected a few times. This sequence joins TRBV4-1 and TRBJ2-3, with TRBD1 as a possible D gene (5 bases). The CDR3 extends over 18 amino acids. V lost 3 bases and J lost 1, with 20 bases in between. Per the germline V gene, CDR1 is MGHRA and CDR2 is YSYEKL. CDR3 sequence (DNA): TGCGCCAGCAGCCATATCATAAAGACAGAGCGCGGCACAGATACGCAGTATTTT. This gives the protein CASSHIIKTERGTDTQYF.

This clonotype has a handful of counts. This chain joins TRBV4-1 and TRBJ1-1; D remains unclear. The germline gives CDR1 MGHRA, CDR2 YSYEKL. V was shortened by 3 bases and J by 5 bases, with 16 bases between the two germline ends. The CDR3 is 15 residues long. For the CDR3, the DNA is TGCGCCAGCAGCCATCCCCCGGGAGCCGGAACTGAAGCTTTCTTT. This sequence encodes CASSHPPGAGTEAFF.

Only a few counts were recorded for this clonotype. CDR3 coding DNA: TGTGCCAGCAGTGCCCTTTGGCCCCCCAACTACGAGCAGTACTTC. Translating gives CASSALWPPNYEQYF. V gene TRBV2 combines with J gene TRBJ2-7; D call uncertain. The length of the CDR3 is 15 residues. Germline loops: CDR1 SNHLY, CDR2 FYNNEI. Between the trimmed V and J ends, which lost 4 bases and 3 bases, there was a span of 16 bases.

The chain has TRBV5-5 and TRBJ1-1; D might be TRBD1 (5 bases). Germline V gene lookup returns CDR1 SGHKS and CDR2 YYEKEE (reference sequence). V was pared by 4 bases and J by 2 bases, with 15 bases between. This CDR3 spans 15 amino acids. As DNA, the CDR3 is TGTGCCAGCAGCCCCCCAGGGATCAAAAACACTGAAGCTTTCTTT. Translating it yields CASSPPGIKNTEAFF.

The chain is built from TRBV6-2 or TRBV6-3 and TRBJ2-7; 8 bases are a match to TRBD1. Germline trimming cut 6 bases from V and 9 bases from J; bases unmatched to any gene: 10. The germline gives CDR1 MNHEY, CDR2 SVGEGT. The CDR3 runs to 13 residues. For the CDR3, the DNA is TGTGCCAGCAGAATCGACAGGGGTGGAGTGCAGTACGTC. As protein: CASRIDRGGVQYV.

The rearrangement links TRBV7-2 to TRBJ2-3; D is possibly TRBD2 (6 bases). V was pared by 8 bases and J by 1 base, with 13 bases between. CDR3 length equals 14 residues. From germline, CDR1 is SGHTA and CDR2 FQGNSA. CDR3 protein: CASGRLVGTDTQYF. The CDR3 nucleotides read TGTGCCAGCGGTCGACTAGTTGGCACAGATACGCAGTATTTT.

This clonotype was picked up many times. The gene calls are TRBV27 and TRBJ1-5; D is undetermined. Germline V gives CDR1 MNHEY, CDR2 SMNVEV (reference sequence). V was cut by 6 bases and J by 5 bases, with 11 bases left in between. The CDR3 is 13 amino acids. The CDR3 DNA sequence: TGTGCCAGCAGAGCTAGCGCTGATCAGCCCCAGCATTTT. This gives the protein CASRASADQPQHF.

On this clonotype: Germline and junction disagree at one end, which may indicate a read error. The chain carries TRBV25-1 and TRBJ1-5, with TRBD1 identical over 8 bases. CDR1 is MGHDK and CDR2 is SYGVNS in the germline V gene. The CDR3 consists of 15 residues. CDR3 in amino acids: CASRESGQGNQPQHF. DNA for the CDR3: TGTGCCAGCCGTGAAAGCGGACAGGGAAATCAGCCCCAGCATTTT.

This chain links TRBV30 with TRBJ2-7; D is unresolved. CDR1 and CDR2 from the germline V gene are GTSNPN and SVGIG (reference sequence). The CDR3 runs 14 residues. Trimming left V 2 bases short and J 1 base short, with 12 bases between. The CDR3 loop is CAWSKTGHSYEQYF. CDR3 coding DNA: TGTGCCTGGAGTAAAACGGGCCATTCCTACGAGCAGTACTTC.

This clonotype was seen repeatedly, ten times or more. The chain has TRBV7-9 and TRBJ1-6; 9 nucleotides align to TRBD1. This CDR3 contains 12 residues. The germline V gene encodes CDR1 SEHNR and CDR2 FQNEAQ (reference sequence). The ends lost 3 bases at V and 14 bases at J; junction bases unmatched: 2. The CDR3 DNA follows: TGTGCCAGCAGCTTCCGGGACAGGGCCCTCCACTTT. As protein: CASSFRDRALHF.

Only a few counts were recorded for this clonotype. This chain connects TRBV4-3 to TRBJ2-5; 9 nucleotides line up with TRBD2. Germline assignment: CDR1 LGHNA and CDR2 YSLEER. Trimming took 0 bases from V and 4 from J; bases not matched to a gene: 6. The CDR3 consists of 16 residues. The DNA for the CDR3 is TGCGCCAGCAGCCAAGATTGGGGCGGGGGGGCAGAGACCCAGTACTTC. It translates to CASSQDWGGGAETQYF.

This clonotype has a handful of counts. The chain combines TRBV12-3 or TRBV12-4 with TRBJ1-4; D remains ambiguous. Trimming cost V 6 bases and J 7 bases, with 15 bases left between them. The CDR3 is made up of 14 amino acids. For the CDR3, the DNA is TGTGCCAGCAGGGCGGCGGGGAAGGTTGAAAAACTGTTTTTT. This gives the protein CASRAAGKVEKLFF.

This clonotype turned up a few times. The chain recombines TRBV5-5 with TRBJ1-2; D possibly corresponds to TRBD1 (5 bases). The CDR3 sequence is 16 residues long. The germline V and J ends were trimmed by 7 bases and 4 bases, with 23 bases remaining between them. Germline loops: CDR1 SGHKS, CDR2 YYEKEE (reference sequence). The CDR3 spells CASQPGREKNAYGYTF. The CDR3, as DNA: TGTGCCAGCCAGCCAGGCAGGGAAAAAAACGCCTATGGCTACACCTTC.

This clonotype was counted only a few times. The CDR3 sequence: CASSYGPIAGTGGYEQYV. The DNA for the CDR3 is TGTGCCAGCAGTTACGGGCCTATTGCCGGGACAGGGGGCTACGAGCAGTACGTC. The chain employs TRBV6-6 and TRBJ2-7; 11 bases are a match to TRBD1. Germline CDR1 reads MNHNY; CDR2 reads SVGAGI (reference sequence). This CDR3 spans 18 amino acids. V lost 2 bases and J lost 3; bases outside the gene matches: 12.